This T cell receptor beta chain was identified during a study of cytomegalovirus exposure and HLA in healthy donors. Study overall: Earlier work reported approximately 100 million unique TCR beta sequences from about 180 million T cells. Study results and limitations: One variant, a missense change in DCLRE1C, was linked in a later analysis to TCR beta V- and J-gene trimming. In an earlier analysis, productive rearrangement rates for most beta V segments clustered near 90% or 30%.

As to this clone: The antigen is unknown. An end of the junction does not agree with germline; a read error may underlie this. The same CDR3 arises from other DNA sequences in this sample as well.

Germline CDR1 and CDR2: SGHNT and YYREEE (reference sequence). The CDR3 extends over 15 amino acids. A multiplex PCR was run with 60 Vbeta primers and 13 Jbeta primers. Sequencing was performed with immunoSEQ multiplex PCR; in TCRdb, only in-frame clones are kept and a portion is missing. The table shows some 170,000 clones, with 65% to 85% occurring only once. This chain links TRBV5-4 with TRBJ1-4, with D perhaps TRBD1 (5 bases). The sequenced sample was PBMCs. The sequence derives from a man aged 60-69 years in good health and CMV-seronegative. The CDR3 DNA follows: TGTGCCAGCAGCTTGCGGCAGGGAACTAATGAAAAGCTGTTTTTT. It is translated as CASSLRQGTNEKLFF.